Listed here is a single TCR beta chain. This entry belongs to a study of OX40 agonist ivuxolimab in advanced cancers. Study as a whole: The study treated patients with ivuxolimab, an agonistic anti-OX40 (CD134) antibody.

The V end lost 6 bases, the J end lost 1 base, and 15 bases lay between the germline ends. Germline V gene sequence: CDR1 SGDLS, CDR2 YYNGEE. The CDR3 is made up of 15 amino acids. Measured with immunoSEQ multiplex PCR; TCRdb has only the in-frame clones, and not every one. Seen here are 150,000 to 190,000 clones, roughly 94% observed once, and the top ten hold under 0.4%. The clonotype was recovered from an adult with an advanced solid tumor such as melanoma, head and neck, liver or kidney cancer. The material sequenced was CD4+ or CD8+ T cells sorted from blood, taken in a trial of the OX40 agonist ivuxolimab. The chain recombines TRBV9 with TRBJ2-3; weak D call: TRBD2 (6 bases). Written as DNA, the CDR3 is TGTGCCAGCAACCCCGGGGGAAGGGGCACAGATACGCAGTATTTT. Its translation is CASNPGGRGTDTQYF. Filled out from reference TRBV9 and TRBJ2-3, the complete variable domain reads DSGVTQTPKHLITATGQRVTLRCSPRSGDLSVYWYQQSLDQGLQFLIQYYNGEERAKGNILERFSAQQFPDLHSELNLSSLELGDSALYFCASNPGGRGTDTQYFGPGTRLTVL.